These 5 T cell receptor beta chains originate from one sample sequenced in a study of blood T cell repertoires in COVID-19. TCRdb keeps only in-frame clones here, not all; method: immunoSEQ multiplex PCR. The sample carries a few hundred thousand clones, around 87% recorded once. The sequencing input was peripheral blood. The receptors were gathered from a woman aged 50 to 60 who had recovered from COVID-19.

The chain employs TRBV29-1 and TRBJ2-2; D may be TRBD2 (5 bases). Germline V gene data show CDR1 as SQVTM and CDR2 as ANQGSEA. Trimming stripped 6 bases from V and 1 base from J, with 18 bases between. The length of the CDR3 is 16 residues. The DNA for the CDR3 is TGCAGCGTCCGATGGGTAGGCGGAGGGAACACCGGGGAGCTGTTTTTT. This codes for CSVRWVGGGNTGELFF.

This chain joins TRBV28 and TRBJ1-5; 7 bases fit TRBD1. The CDR3 loop spans 18 amino acids. The trim removed 7 bases at V and 1 base at J, leaving 16 bases unmatched. CDR1 and CDR2 from the germline V gene are MDHEN and SYDVKM. CDR3 sequence (DNA): TGTGCCAGCACGAAACGACAGGGAGAAGTGAGGAGCAATCAGCCCCAGCATTTT. It translates to CASTKRQGEVRSNQPQHF.

The gene calls are TRBV7-2 and TRBJ2-5, with 10 bases that match TRBD2. J lost 5 bases, V lost 1 base, and 10 bases had no gene match. The CDR3 length is 17 residues. Per germline, CDR1 SGHTA and CDR2 FQGNSA. The DNA for the CDR3 is TGTGCCAGCAGCTTAGTTTTTCGTAGCGGGAGGCCGGAGACCCAGTACTTC. This gives the protein CASSLVFRSGRPETQYF.

This rearrangement joins TRBV2 to TRBJ1-3; 10 nucleotides align to TRBD1. CDR3 length equals 15 residues. Trimming removed 10 bases from V and 3 bases from J; junction bases left unmatched: 9. Germline loops: CDR1 SNHLY, CDR2 FYNNEI. CDR3 nucleotide sequence: TGTGCCACCAAGGCGACAGGGGGCTTTGGAAACACCATATATTTT. It codes for CATKATGGFGNTIYF.

The chain is built from TRBV28 and TRBJ1-5; the D is unclear. The CDR3 spans 13 residues. V lost 6 bases, J lost 3 bases, and 9 bases lay in between. CDR1 is MDHEN, CDR2 SYDVKM, per germline. The CDR3 DNA reads TGTGCCAGCAGGATCGGTAACAATCAGCCCCAGCATTTT. Protein product: CASRIGNNQPQHF.